Following are 30 T cell receptor beta chains from one sample sequenced in a study of T cells after yellow fever vaccination. TCRdb redid the calling of the 5' RACE reads with MiXCR, one entry per CDR3 protein. The sample has approximately 180,000 distinct CDR3 sequences; approximately 6.2% are singletons. Sample: CD4+ T cells sorted from PBMCs, taken on the day of the first yellow fever vaccination. These receptors were collected from a man between 18 and 35 years old who received the YFV17D yellow fever vaccine.

In its sample, this clonotype was seen a few times. The J gene is TRBJ2-1, the V gene TRBV6-2 or TRBV6-3; D is perhaps TRBD1 (5 bases). The CDR3 is 17 amino acids. The V gene's germline CDR1 is MNHEY and CDR2 SVGEGT. The germline V and J ends were trimmed by 4 bases and 2 bases, with 18 bases remaining between them. The chain's CDR3 is CASSSRVIPSAYNEQFF. The CDR3 coding sequence is TGTGCCAGCAGTTCCAGGGTTATTCCCTCAGCCTACAATGAGCAGTTCTTC.

The table lists this clonotype with many counts. The rearrangement links TRBV5-1 to TRBJ1-2, with D perhaps TRBD1 (6 bases). The CDR3 extends over 15 amino acids. CDR1 is SGHRS and CDR2 is YFSETQ in the germline V gene. Between the trimmed V and J ends, which lost 1 base and 3 bases, there was a span of 13 bases. CDR3 sequence: CASSLRGRTDYGYTF. The DNA for the CDR3 is TGCGCCAGCAGCTTGCGTGGGAGGACAGACTATGGCTACACCTTC.

The table lists this clonotype with many counts. This rearrangement joins TRBV10-3 to TRBJ2-7; possibly TRBD1 or TRBD2 for D (5 bases each). CDR1 ENHRY and CDR2 SYGVKD come from the germline V gene. The CDR3 sequence is 11 residues long. V lost 10 bases, J lost 2 bases, and 9 bases lay in between. The CDR3, as DNA: TGTGCCACGAGGGGTACCTACGAGCAGTACTTC. Translated, it gives CATRGTYEQYF.

There are many counts of this clonotype. The J gene is TRBJ1-1, the V gene TRBV27; TRBD1 is a possible D gene (5 bases). The V end lost 0 bases, the J end lost 4 bases, and 9 bases lay between the germline ends. Germline-derived CDR1 and CDR2 are MNHEY and SMNVEV (reference sequence). This CDR3 is 14 amino acids long. CDR3 nucleotides: TGTGCCAGCAGTTTATCGACCCAGGGCACTGAAGCTTTCTTT. This sequence encodes CASSLSTQGTEAFF.

This clonotype has at least ten counts. This chain connects TRBV7-3 to TRBJ2-3, with D maybe TRBD2 (6 bases). V was shortened by 3 bases and J by 3 bases, with 16 bases between the two germline ends. This CDR3 spans 16 amino acids. Germline V gene lookup returns CDR1 SGHTA and CDR2 FQGTGA. The CDR3 is CASSLSFTGGTDTQYF. CDR3 bases: TGTGCCAGCAGCTTGAGTTTTACTGGAGGGACAGATACGCAGTATTTT.

This rearrangement joins TRBV6-5 to TRBJ2-7; no firm D call. The CDR3 totals 14 residues. Per germline, CDR1 MNHEY and CDR2 SVGAGI. The ends were cut back, 0 bases at V and 3 bases at J, with 9 bases in the middle. The CDR3 region is CASSYSVRYYEQYF. In DNA, the CDR3 is TGTGCCAGCAGTTACTCGGTCCGATACTACGAGCAGTACTTC.

This clonotype was observed a handful of times. The chain recombines TRBV7-2 with TRBJ2-4; possible D gene TRBD2, 5 bases. The CDR3 totals 14 residues. CDR1 SGHTA and CDR2 FQGNSA come from the germline V gene. The ends were cut back, 2 bases at V and 9 bases at J, with 14 bases in the middle. The CDR3 is CASSLSLDLSIQYF. CDR3 in DNA: TGTGCCAGCAGCTTATCACTAGACCTTAGCATTCAGTACTTC. Based on the CDR3 plus reference TRBV7-2 and TRBJ2-4, the full variable domain is GAGVSQSPSNKVTEKGKDVELRCDPISGHTALYWYRQSLGQGLEFLIYFQGNSAPDKSGLPSDRFSAERTGGSVSTLTIQRTQQEDSAVYLCASSLSLDLSIQYFGAGTRLSVL.

The rearrangement uses TRBV9 and TRBJ2-5; perhaps TRBD1 as D (6 bases). This CDR3 has 14 residues. With 0 bases removed from V and 2 bases from J, the gap between germline ends came to 8 bases. Germline V CDR1 and CDR2: SGDLS, YYNGEE. The CDR3 region has the DNA TGTGCCAGCAGCGTAGGACAGGCACAAGAGACCCAGTACTTC. Translation gives CASSVGQAQETQYF. The whole variable domain, filled in from reference TRBV9 and TRBJ2-5, reads DSGVTQTPKHLITATGQRVTLRCSPRSGDLSVYWYQQSLDQGLQFLIQYYNGEERAKGNILERFSAQQFPDLHSELNLSSLELGDSALYFCASSVGQAQETQYFGPGTRLLVL.

The rearrangement uses TRBV20-1 and TRBJ2-5; 7 bases are shared with TRBD2. Per the germline V gene, CDR1 is DFQATT and CDR2 is SNEGSKA (reference sequence). The CDR3 contains 14 residues. The J segment lost 5 bases and the V segment lost 5 bases, leaving 11 bases of the junction unmatched. The DNA of the CDR3 is TGCAGTGCTCCCCAACTAGCGAGGAGGGAGACCCAGTACTTC. Amino acids: CSAPQLARRETQYF.

This clonotype turned up a few times. The rearrangement uses TRBV6-2 or TRBV6-3 and TRBJ2-1, with D possibly TRBD1 on 6 matching bases. Per the germline V gene, CDR1 is MNHEY and CDR2 is SVGEGT. V lost 2 bases and J lost 10, with 18 bases in between. This CDR3 has 15 residues. CDR3 region: CASSYRRGIKGEQFF. The CDR3 nucleotides read TGTGCCAGCAGTTACCGTAGGGGGATTAAAGGAGAGCAGTTCTTC.

This clonotype was counted a few times. The V gene is TRBV6-2 or TRBV6-3, the J gene TRBJ1-5, with 8 nucleotides matching TRBD1. There are 15 residues in the CDR3. V lost 6 bases and J lost 5; bases outside the gene matches: 9. CDR1 and CDR2 from the germline V gene are MNHEY and SVGEGT. The CDR3 spells CASSKRTGPDQPQHF. CDR3 bases: TGTGCCAGCAGCAAGAGGACAGGGCCTGATCAGCCCCAGCATTTT.

In its sample, this clonotype was seen many times. The chain employs TRBV3-1 and TRBJ2-1, with 7 nucleotides matching TRBD2. CDR3 length: 15 amino acids. CDR1 LGHDT and CDR2 YNNKEL come from the germline V gene (reference sequence). With V trimmed by 2 bases and J by 5 bases, 6 bases remained unmatched. CDR3 sequence: CASSQMSGGHNEQFF. CDR3 DNA sequence: TGTGCCAGCAGCCAAATGTCGGGGGGTCACAATGAGCAGTTCTTC.

V and J are TRBV6-4 and TRBJ2-1; TRBD2 aligns across 16 bases. With 6 bases clipped from V and 0 bases from J, the junction kept 14 bases outside the gene matches. The CDR3 is 21 amino acids. CDR1 and CDR2 from the germline V gene are MRHNA and SNTAGT. The CDR3 loop reads CASRVTHGTSGGASSYNEQFF. In DNA, the CDR3 is TGTGCCAGCAGAGTTACACATGGGACTAGCGGGGGGGCGAGCTCCTACAATGAGCAGTTCTTC.

This clonotype was observed many times. This chain joins TRBV6-5 and TRBJ2-3; 8 bases are shared with TRBD2. The CDR3 length is 15 residues. CDR1 is MNHEY and CDR2 is SVGAGI in the germline V gene. Trimming removed 0 bases from V and 2 bases from J; junction bases left unmatched: 1. CDR3 bases: TGTGCCAGCAGTTACTCAGCGGGGGTCACAGATACGCAGTATTTT. Its protein is CASSYSAGVTDTQYF.

V and J are TRBV5-1 and TRBJ1-4, with D hard to call. V lost 0 bases, J lost 7 bases, and 13 bases lay in between. Germline V gene lookup returns CDR1 SGHRS and CDR2 YFSETQ. The CDR3 totals 15 residues. The CDR3 DNA reads TGCGCCAGCAGCTTGGAGAGGGAAGATGGTGAAAAACTGTTTTTT. This translates into CASSLEREDGEKLFF.

Many counts were recorded for this clonotype. V gene TRBV3-1 combines with J gene TRBJ2-5, with TRBD2 identical over 14 bases. Germline values: CDR1 LGHDT, CDR2 YNNKEL (reference sequence). J lost 6 bases, V lost 5 bases, and 5 bases had no gene match. The CDR3 extends over 15 amino acids. Here the CDR3 DNA reads TGTGCCAGCAGCACGACTAGCGGGGGGGTTCAGACCCAGTACTTC. Translated: CASSTTSGGVQTQYF.

This clonotype was seen many times. The chain uses TRBV28 and TRBJ1-1, with no clear D. The CDR3 consists of 12 residues. The V end lost 7 bases, the J end lost 1 base, and 7 bases lay between the germline ends. Per the germline V gene, CDR1 is MDHEN and CDR2 is SYDVKM. The DNA for the CDR3 is TGTGCCAGCATGTATGGGAACACTGAAGCTTTCTTT. Its protein product is CASMYGNTEAFF.

This sequence joins TRBV7-2 and TRBJ2-1; weak D call: TRBD2 (7 bases). With 7 bases removed from V and 4 bases from J, the gap between germline ends came to 20 bases. The CDR3 runs 16 residues. The germline CDR1 and CDR2 sequences are SGHTA and FQGNSA. CDR3 in amino acids: CASTKGGPGRYNEQFF. CDR3 bases: TGTGCCAGCACAAAGGGGGGGCCAGGTCGATACAATGAGCAGTTCTTC.

This clonotype has a count of ten or more. The chain combines TRBV4-1 with TRBJ2-2, with TRBD1 matching over 8 bases. Germline values: CDR1 MGHRA, CDR2 YSYEKL. The CDR3 spans 19 residues. With V trimmed by 3 bases and J by 3 bases, 15 bases remained unmatched. CDR3 region: CASSQLRIIRGLDTGELFF. The CDR3 coding sequence is TGCGCCAGCAGCCAGCTTCGAATCATCAGGGGGCTCGACACCGGGGAGCTGTTTTTT.

This clonotype has ten or more counts. The V gene is TRBV10-3, the J gene TRBJ2-3, with D perhaps given as TRBD1 or TRBD2 (5 bases each). Germline V gives CDR1 ENHRY, CDR2 SYGVKD. V was shortened by 5 bases and J by 2 bases, with 11 bases between the two germline ends. CDR3 length equals 14 residues. The CDR3 region has the DNA TGTGCCATCAGTCCGGGACGGACCACAGATACGCAGTATTTT. Translation gives CAISPGRTTDTQYF.

This clonotype was seen at least ten times. The CDR3 loop reads CSASGTGGNIQYF. The CDR3 DNA sequence: TGCAGTGCATCCGGGACAGGCGGAAACATTCAGTACTTC. The gene calls are TRBV20-1 and TRBJ2-4, with 8 bases matching TRBD1. The CDR3 consists of 13 residues. Germline assignment: CDR1 DFQATT and CDR2 SNEGSKA (reference sequence). V lost 6 bases and J lost 6; bases outside the gene matches: 7.

The V call is TRBV11-1, the J call TRBJ2-5, with 14 bases lining up with TRBD2. CDR1 and CDR2 (germline): SGHAT, FQDESV (reference sequence). V lost 2 bases to trimming and J lost 5 bases; unmatched junction nucleotides: 10. The CDR3 has 18 residues. The CDR3, as DNA: TGTGCCAGCAGCTTACCCCGGGGACTAGCGGGGGCCGGGGAGACCCAGTACTTC. Encoded protein: CASSLPRGLAGAGETQYF.

A word on this clonotype: Possible read error: a much larger clone is one base away. The rearrangement links TRBV7-9 to TRBJ2-2, with a weak D call TRBD2 (5 bases). CDR3 length equals 15 residues. The germline V gene encodes CDR1 SEHNR and CDR2 FQNEAQ (reference sequence). In DNA, the CDR3 is TGTGTCAGCAGCGGTGGAGCGCGAAACACCGGGGAGCTGTTTTTT. Encoded protein: CVSSGGARNTGELFF.

This clonotype was observed many times. The CDR3 sequence is CAWGRDSMYEQYF. In nucleotides, the CDR3 is TGTGCCTGGGGCCGGGACAGCATGTACGAGCAGTACTTC. The chain employs TRBV30 and TRBJ2-7, with 7 bases aligning to TRBD1. With 5 bases clipped from V and 4 bases from J, the junction kept 8 bases outside the gene matches. Germline loops: CDR1 GTSNPN, CDR2 SVGIG (reference sequence). This CDR3 region has 13 residues. The variable domain in full, completed from reference TRBV30 and TRBJ2-7, reads SQTIHQWPATLVQPVGSPLSLECTVEGTSNPNLYWYRQAAGRGLQLLFYSVGIGQISSEVPQNLSASRPQDRQFILSSKKLLLSDSGFYLCAWGRDSMYEQYFGPGTRLTVT.

This clonotype was counted only a few times. The chain has TRBV28 and TRBJ2-7; 9 bases fit TRBD2. V gave up 4 bases and J gave up 6 bases; unmatched junction bases: 7. This CDR3 has 14 residues. Germline assignment: CDR1 MDHEN and CDR2 SYDVKM. CDR3 amino acids: CASSSGTSRSEQYF. CDR3 in DNA: TGTGCCAGCAGTTCCGGGACTAGCCGGTCCGAGCAGTACTTC.

This rearrangement joins TRBV12-3 or TRBV12-4 to TRBJ2-2; D unresolved. With 6 bases removed from V and 3 bases from J, the gap between germline ends came to 8 bases. The CDR3 runs 13 residues. The CDR3 spells CASRRMDTGELFF. The CDR3 DNA follows: TGTGCCAGCAGGCGAATGGACACCGGGGAGCTGTTTTTT.

This clonotype was detected ten times or more. The genes are TRBV20-1 and TRBJ2-3, with D tentatively TRBD2 (7 bases). CDR3 length: 13 residues. Trimming stripped 7 bases from V and 4 bases from J, with 15 bases between. Per germline, CDR1 DFQATT and CDR2 SNEGSKA (reference sequence). The CDR3 loop is CSGFGGAPDTQYF. CDR3 bases: TGCAGTGGGTTTGGGGGGGCCCCAGATACGCAGTATTTT.

This clonotype was observed a few times. The chain joins TRBV9 to TRBJ1-5; no clear D. Germline lookup yields CDR1 SGDLS and CDR2 YYNGEE. The CDR3 spans 13 residues. Trimming took 0 bases from V and 3 from J, leaving 4 bases between them. In DNA, the CDR3 is TGTGCCAGCAGCGTAGGTCACAATCAGCCCCAGCATTTT. This sequence encodes CASSVGHNQPQHF. The full variable domain, in which reference TRBV9 and TRBJ1-5 provide the parts outside the CDR3, is DSGVTQTPKHLITATGQRVTLRCSPRSGDLSVYWYQQSLDQGLQFLIQYYNGEERAKGNILERFSAQQFPDLHSELNLSSLELGDSALYFCASSVGHNQPQHFGDGTRLSIL.

A few counts support this clonotype. The chain couples TRBV4-2 to TRBJ2-2, with D possibly TRBD1 on 6 matching bases. The CDR3 totals 17 residues. V was trimmed by 8 bases and J by 0 bases, leaving 19 bases between them. Germline CDR1 is LGHNA and CDR2 is YNFKEQ. This CDR3 is CASRRRVSGANTGELFF. In DNA, the CDR3 is TGTGCCAGCCGGCGTCGAGTGTCAGGGGCGAACACCGGGGAGCTGTTTTTT.

This clonotype was seen at least ten times. The chain employs TRBV7-2 and TRBJ1-5, with D hard to call. This CDR3 region has 15 residues. V lost 2 bases and J 2 bases, leaving 10 bases between the germline ends. Per the germline V gene, CDR1 is SGHTA and CDR2 is FQGNSA. This CDR3 reads CASSLMGRGNQPQHF. The CDR3 DNA reads TGTGCCAGCAGCTTAATGGGTAGGGGCAATCAGCCCCAGCATTTT. Combining the CDR3 with reference TRBV7-2 and TRBJ1-5 gives the whole variable domain GAGVSQSPSNKVTEKGKDVELRCDPISGHTALYWYRQSLGQGLEFLIYFQGNSAPDKSGLPSDRFSAERTGGSVSTLTIQRTQQEDSAVYLCASSLMGRGNQPQHFGDGTRLSIL.